This T cell receptor beta chain is drawn from a study of T cells in Graves' hyperthyroidism and ophthalmopathy. Study-level results: The model made its ophthalmopathy prediction, and onset followed a median about 6 months later. Peripheral blood also featured most of the thyroid clonotypes expanded above 0.001.

A note on this clonotype: Antigen: not known. Compared with germline, one end of the junction differs, possibly owing to a read error.

The CDR3 length is 17 residues. Germline CDR1 LGHDT, CDR2 YNNKEL (reference sequence). The investigators amplified TCR beta CDR3 regions from RNA transcripts. HTBI primers were the set used in a first-round RT-PCR of the TCR CDR3. Each CDR3 protein is one row after TCRdb ran MiXCR on the multiplex PCR reads. The sample shows 600,000 to 850,000 distinct CDR3 sequences, about 19% of them seen only once. Exclusion of patients followed from uncontrolled infection, other autoimmune disease, pregnancy or lactation. V usage is TRBV3-1 and J usage is TRBJ1-2; D is possibly TRBD1 (6 bases). The origin of this receptor is a woman aged 50 to 65 with Graves' hyperthyroidism that later progressed to Graves' ophthalmopathy. Sequencing was performed on blood. CDR3 loop: CASIQLTGSGLDYGYTF. CDR3 sequence (DNA): TGTGCCAGCATCCAATTAACAGGGTCCGGACTAGATTATGGCTACACCTTC.